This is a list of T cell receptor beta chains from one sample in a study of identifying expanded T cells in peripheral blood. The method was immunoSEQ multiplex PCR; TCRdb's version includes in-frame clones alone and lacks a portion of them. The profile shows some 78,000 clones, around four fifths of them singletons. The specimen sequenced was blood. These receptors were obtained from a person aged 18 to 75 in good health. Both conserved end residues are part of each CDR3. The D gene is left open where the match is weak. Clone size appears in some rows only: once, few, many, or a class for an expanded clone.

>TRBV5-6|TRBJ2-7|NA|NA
TGTGCCAGCAGACAAACTACCTGGGGTCCGAAGAGCTCCTACGAGCAGTACTTC
CASRQTTWGPKSSYEQYF
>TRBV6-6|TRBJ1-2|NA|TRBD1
TGTGCCAGCAGTCAGGGACAGGGGGATGGCTACACCTTC
CASSQGQGDGYTF
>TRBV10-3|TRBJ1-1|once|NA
TGTGCCATCAGTGAGCAGACCTCAAGGGACCCCACTGAAGCTTTCTTT
CAISEQTSRDPTEAFF
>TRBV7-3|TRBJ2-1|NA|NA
TGTGCCAGCAGCTTAATGCCTAGCGCGAGCTCCTACAATGAGCAGTTCTTC
CASSLMPSASSYNEQFF
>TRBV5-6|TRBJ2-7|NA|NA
TGTGCCAGCAGCTCCGTGCTGTCCAGCTACGAGCAGTACTTC
CASSSVLSSYEQYF
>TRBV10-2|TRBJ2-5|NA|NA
TGCGCCAGCCAACTGCAAGAGACCCAGTACTTC
CASQLQETQYF
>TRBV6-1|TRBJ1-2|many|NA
TGTGCCAGCAGTGAAGCGCAGGAGGGGGGCTTTCGTTCCACAAGGGATGGCTACACCTTC
CASSEAQEGGFRSTRDGYTF
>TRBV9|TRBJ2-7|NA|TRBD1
TGTGCCAGCAGCGCCCGGGACAGGGCAAGCGAGCAGTACTTC
CASSARDRASEQYF
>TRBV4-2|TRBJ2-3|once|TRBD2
TGTGCCAGCAGCCAAGATACTAGCGGGAAAACAGATACGCAGTATTTT
CASSQDTSGKTDTQYF
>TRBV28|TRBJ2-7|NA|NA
TGTGCCAGCAGGGATGGGGGCTACGAGCAGTACTTC
CASRDGGYEQYF
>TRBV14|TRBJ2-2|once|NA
TGTGCCAGCAGCCAAGATCTGGTCTCCCTACTCACCGGGGAGCTGTTTTTT
CASSQDLVSLLTGELFF
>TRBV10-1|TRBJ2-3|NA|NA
TGCGCCAGCCCTGAGGCAGATACGCAGTATTTT
CASPEADTQYF
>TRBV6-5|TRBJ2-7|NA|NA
TGTGCCAGCAGTTACGGTCCGGGAATTTCCTACGAGCAGTACTTC
CASSYGPGISYEQYF
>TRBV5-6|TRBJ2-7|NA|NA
TGTGCCAGCAGTCTTCTGGGGGCTTACTCCTACGAGCAGTACTTC
CASSLLGAYSYEQYF
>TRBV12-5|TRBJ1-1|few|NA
TGTGCTAGTGCCCCGGGAGGTACTGAAGCTTTCTTT
CASAPGGTEAFF
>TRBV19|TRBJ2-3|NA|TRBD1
TGTGCCAGTAGTTCCCACAGGGGGCAGACAGATACGCAGTATTTT
CASSSHRGQTDTQYF
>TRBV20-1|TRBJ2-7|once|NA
TGCAGTGCTACACTGGCCTACGAGCAGTACTTC
CSATLAYEQYF
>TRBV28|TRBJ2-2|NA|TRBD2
TGTGCCAGCAGTCCGGGGACTAGCGGGATGGGTTGGACCGGGGAGCTGTTTTTT
CASSPGTSGMGWTGELFF
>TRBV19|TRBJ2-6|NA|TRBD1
TGTGCCAGTACCCTGGACAGGGCTGGGGCCAACGTCTTGACTTTC
CASTLDRAGANVLTF
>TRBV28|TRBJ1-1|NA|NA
TGTGCCAGCAGTTTTGGGGTGTCGATGAACACTGAAGCTTTCTTT
CASSFGVSMNTEAFF
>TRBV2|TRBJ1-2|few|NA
TGTGCCAGCAGTGAAGCAGGGTATGGCTACACCTTC
CASSEAGYGYTF
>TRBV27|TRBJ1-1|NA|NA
TGTGCCAGCAGTTTATTCCCCTCGACAGGACCTAACACTGAAGCTTTCTTT
CASSLFPSTGPNTEAFF
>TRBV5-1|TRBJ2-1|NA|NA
TGCGCCAGCAGCACTGGGGATCGGCACAATGAGCAGTTCTTC
CASSTGDRHNEQFF
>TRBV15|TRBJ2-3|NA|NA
TGTGCCACCAGCCGCGGGGAGTGGAGCCAACCCACAGATACGCAGTATTTT
CATSRGEWSQPTDTQYF
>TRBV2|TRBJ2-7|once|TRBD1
TGTGCCAGCAGCGGTACAGGGGCTGGGGAGCAGTACTTC
CASSGTGAGEQYF
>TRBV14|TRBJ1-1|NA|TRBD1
TGTGCCAGCAGCCCGTGGGACAGGGGTGGCACTGAAGCTTTCTTT
CASSPWDRGGTEAFF
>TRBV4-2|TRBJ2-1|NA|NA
TGTGCCAGCAGCCAACACAATGAGCAGTTCTTC
CASSQHNEQFF
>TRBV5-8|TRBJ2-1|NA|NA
TGTGCCAGCAGCTTGGGGGAGAACCCTCCGGATGAGCAGTTCTTC
CASSLGENPPDEQFF